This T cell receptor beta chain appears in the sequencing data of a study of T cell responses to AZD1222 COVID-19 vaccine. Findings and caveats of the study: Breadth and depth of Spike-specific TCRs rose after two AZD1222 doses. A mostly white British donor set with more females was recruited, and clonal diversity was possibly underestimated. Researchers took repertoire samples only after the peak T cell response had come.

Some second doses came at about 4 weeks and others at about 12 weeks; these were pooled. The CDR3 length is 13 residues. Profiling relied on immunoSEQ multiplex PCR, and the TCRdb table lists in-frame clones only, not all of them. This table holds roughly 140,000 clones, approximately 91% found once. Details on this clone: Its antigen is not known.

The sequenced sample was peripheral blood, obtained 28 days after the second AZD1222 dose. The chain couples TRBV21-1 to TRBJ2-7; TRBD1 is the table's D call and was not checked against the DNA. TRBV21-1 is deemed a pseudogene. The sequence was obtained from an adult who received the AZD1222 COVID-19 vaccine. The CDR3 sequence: CASSKGGRDEQYF. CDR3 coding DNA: TGTGCCAGCAGCAAAGGAGGCAGGGACGAGCAGTACTTC.